Sequencing of this T cell receptor beta chain was carried out in a study of T-cell reconstitution after alpha-beta-depleted transplantation in children. This CDR3 spans 17 amino acids. V shed 6 bases and J shed 0 bases, with 23 bases lying between them. CDR1 and CDR2 from the germline V gene are DFQATT and SNEGSKA (reference sequence). The library targeted TCRbeta and was prepared with unique molecular identifiers. In TCRdb, the PCR reads were re-called with MiXCR into one record per CDR3 protein. The table shows hundreds of thousands of distinct CDR3 sequences, with less than 15% occurring only once.

The sequencing here drew on PBMCs, taken from the stem cell graft. The receptor was isolated from a human donor who donated a stem cell graft to a child with Fanconi anemia. J is TRBJ1-2 and V is TRBV20-1, with D perhaps TRBD1 (6 bases). In DNA form, the CDR3 reads TGCAGTGCCCCTAAGGCGGGGGCTTCCACTGCTAACTATGGCTACACCTTC. It codes for CSAPKAGASTANYGYTF.